The T cell receptor beta chain under discussion was sequenced for a study of T-cell memory formation after mild COVID-19. Study-wide results and caveats: Researchers could not confirm that second-wave clones peaking on day 37 targeted SARS-CoV-2.

To note about this clonotype: Its specificity is unknown.

One entry per CDR3 protein results from TCRdb running MiXCR on the 5' RACE reads. The sample records 450,000 or so distinct CDR3 sequences, 20% to 30% being singletons. Sequencing used PBMCs or a T cell subset sorted from them (not recorded which). The TCR was taken from an adult woman who had mild COVID-19 (a few samples of this study predate the infection). Cell type and time point are not known.

The CDR3 DNA reads as TGTGCCAGCAAACGGGACAGGGTGTCGGACGAGCAGTACTTC. It encodes CASKRDRVSDEQYF. The chain joins TRBV6-5 to TRBJ2-7; TRBD1 matches at 9 bases. Germline V CDR1 and CDR2: MNHEY, SVGAGI. Trimming removed 7 bases from V and 5 bases from J; junction bases left unmatched: 9. The CDR3 runs to 14 residues.